Each of the 22 T cell receptor beta chains below was sequenced from the same sample in a study of CD8 T cells in ankylosing spondylitis. General study findings and limits: Seemingly characteristic of ankylosing spondylitis blood was a TCR beta motif consisting of about 8 highly homologous variants.

TCRdb reprocessed the 5' RACE reads with MiXCR, giving one entry per CDR3 protein. The sample has about 460,000 distinct CDR3 sequences, 5.3% seen once. No antigen is known for these receptors. The sample comprised blood, either unsorted or a sorted T cell fraction (not recorded which). The source is a male donor with ankylosing spondylitis.

In its sample, this clonotype was seen many times. The chain employs TRBV20-1 and TRBJ1-1; the D is unclear. The CDR3 consists of 12 residues. Trimming left V 5 bases short and J 7 bases short, with 14 bases between. Per germline, CDR1 DFQATT and CDR2 SNEGSKA (reference sequence). The chain's CDR3 is CSAFTPGIEAFF. DNA for the CDR3: TGCAGTGCTTTTACCCCCGGGATTGAAGCTTTCTTT.

This clonotype came up many times. The chain links TRBV7-2 to TRBJ1-1, with D hard to call. Germline CDR1 reads SGHTA; CDR2 reads FQGNSA. The CDR3 is made up of 14 amino acids. V lost 4 bases, J lost 6 bases, and 15 bases lay in between. In nucleotides, the CDR3 is TGTGCCAGCAGCTCCCACCGGGGAGATCCTGAAGCTTTCTTT. Translation: CASSSHRGDPEAFF.

In its sample, this clonotype was seen many times. This chain links TRBV6-5 with TRBJ1-1; no reliable D call. Per germline, CDR1 MNHEY and CDR2 SVGAGI. The CDR3 is 13 amino acids. V lost 0 bases, J lost 4 bases, and 6 bases lay in between. CDR3 sequence (DNA): TGTGCCAGCAGTTACTCCAGTTTCACTGAAGCTTTCTTT. This gives the protein CASSYSSFTEAFF.

This clonotype was seen more than once but under ten times. This chain connects TRBV3-1 to TRBJ1-3; the D gene is possibly TRBD1 (6 bases). CDR3 length equals 14 residues. V was cut by 1 base and J by 5 bases, with 9 bases left in between. Germline V gives CDR1 LGHDT, CDR2 YNNKEL (reference sequence). The CDR3 protein is CASSQVGGRNTIYF. The CDR3 coding sequence is TGTGCCAGCAGCCAAGTCGGGGGGCGAAACACCATATATTTT.

This clonotype was recorded many times. The V and J genes are TRBV27 and TRBJ2-3, with D perhaps TRBD2 (5 bases). Germline assignment: CDR1 MNHEY and CDR2 SMNVEV (reference sequence). Trimming left V 8 bases short and J 5 bases short, with 20 bases between. The CDR3 is made up of 15 amino acids. The chain's CDR3 is CASGFLGVGRDTQYF. The DNA for the CDR3 is TGTGCCAGCGGATTTCTGGGAGTCGGCAGAGATACGCAGTATTTT.

The V and J genes are TRBV20-1 and TRBJ2-7; 7 nucleotides match TRBD2. Germline V gene data show CDR1 as DFQATT and CDR2 as SNEGSKA (reference sequence). The CDR3 consists of 14 residues. V trimming: 3 bases; J trimming: 3 bases; junction bases outside the gene matches: 8. CDR3 DNA sequence: TGCAGTGCTAGGGTTCCTCGCGGGAGCTACGAGCAGTACTTC. Its translation: CSARVPRGSYEQYF.

This clonotype was found many times. The chain employs TRBV10-2 and TRBJ2-7; 11 nucleotides agree with TRBD2. V dropped 6 bases and J dropped 5; count of bases not matched to a gene: 9. CDR1 and CDR2 from the germline V gene are WSHSY and SAAADI. The CDR3 contains 15 residues. The CDR3 DNA reads as TGCGCCAGCAGGGAACTAGCGGGAGTACTCGACGAGCAGTACTTC. Translating it yields CASRELAGVLDEQYF.

This clonotype appeared many times. This chain connects TRBV5-1 to TRBJ2-1; D might be TRBD1 (5 bases). Deletions cut 0 bases from V and 8 bases from J, with 15 bases between. This CDR3 contains 15 residues. Germline loops: CDR1 SGHRS, CDR2 YFSETQ. The CDR3 spells CASSLVYSRGDEQFF. CDR3 DNA sequence: TGCGCCAGCAGCTTGGTTTATAGTAGGGGCGATGAGCAGTTCTTC.

On this clonotype: Because it lacks the conserved phenylalanine or tryptophan at the end, this CDR3 is likely a read error. This rearrangement joins TRBV5-1 to TRBJ2-7, with 13 bases identical to TRBD2. The V and J ends lost 4 bases and 2 bases, in that order; junction bases with no gene match: 18. Looked up from germline, CDR1 is SGHRS and CDR2 is YFSETQ. This CDR3 is built from 20 residues. CDR3: CASSPSGTQGTSGTAYEQYL. CDR3 in DNA: TGCGCCAGCAGCCCCTCCGGGACCCAAGGGACTAGCGGGACGGCCTACGAGCAGTACCTC.

With regard to this clonotype: Mismatch with germline at one junction end may stem from a read error. The chain couples TRBV11-2 to TRBJ1-1; 10 positions match TRBD1. This CDR3 spans 15 amino acids. The V gene's germline CDR1 is SGHAT and CDR2 FQNNGV. As DNA, the CDR3 is TGTGCCAGCAGCTGGACAGGGGGTAGGAACACTGTAGCTTTCTTT. The encoded protein is CASSWTGGRNTVAFF.

This clonotype was counted between two and nine times. Mismatch with germline at one junction end may stem from a read error. The CDR3 spells CASSLAGLGEETQYF. The DNA of the CDR3 is TGTGCTAGCAGCTTAGCCGGACTAGGGGAGGAGACCCAGTACTTC. The chain carries TRBV7-7 and TRBJ2-5, with 7 bases fitting TRBD2. CDR1 is SSHAT and CDR2 is FNYEAQ in the germline V gene (reference sequence). This CDR3 has 15 amino acids.

This clonotype was observed at least ten times. This chain connects TRBV7-2 to TRBJ1-3; no clear D gene. Germline lookup yields CDR1 SGHTA and CDR2 FQGNSA. The CDR3 covers 15 residues. The V gene lost 5 bases and the J gene lost 0 bases, with 11 bases spanning the gap. The CDR3 loop is CASSVFTFSGNTIYF. CDR3 sequence (DNA): TGTGCCAGCAGCGTATTTACTTTCTCTGGAAACACCATATATTTT.

This clonotype was recorded many times. The chain joins TRBV27 to TRBJ2-3, with 11 nucleotides matching TRBD2. The CDR3 consists of 16 residues. The germline V gene encodes CDR1 MNHEY and CDR2 SMNVEV (reference sequence). V was clipped by 6 bases and J by 2 bases; unmatched bases: 7. The CDR3 nucleotides are TGTGCCAGCAGAAGAGGGGGACTAGCGGACACAGATACGCAGTATTTT. The encoded protein is CASRRGGLADTDTQYF.

The sample holds many counts of this clonotype. This chain uses TRBV4-3 with TRBJ2-3, with D possibly being TRBD1 or TRBD2 (6 bases each). Trimming left V 2 bases short and J 2 bases short, with 8 bases between. CDR3 length: 14 amino acids. CDR1 is LGHNA, CDR2 YSLEER, per germline. The CDR3: CASSQRGPTDTQYF. The DNA for the CDR3 is TGCGCCAGCAGCCAACGGGGGCCCACAGATACGCAGTATTTT.

The sample holds many counts of this clonotype. This chain links TRBV4-3 with TRBJ1-6; 10 bases are a match to TRBD1. The CDR3 runs to 15 residues. Trimming cost V 4 bases and J 5 bases; bases outside gene matches: 2. Germline values: CDR1 LGHNA, CDR2 YSLEER. The CDR3 DNA is TGCGCCAGCAGCCGACAGGGGGCGGATAATTCACCCCTCCACTTT. Its translation is CASSRQGADNSPLHF.

There are many counts of this clonotype. This chain connects TRBV10-3 to TRBJ2-1, with 12 positions matching TRBD2. This CDR3 comprises 15 residues. J gave up 12 bases and V 0 bases, and 6 bases lay outside the gene matches. Germline V lookup: CDR1 ENHRY, CDR2 SYGVKD. The CDR3 region has the DNA TGTGCCATCAGTGAGTCCTCCGGGACTAGCGGGCGGCAGTTCTTC. It translates to CAISESSGTSGRQFF.

This clonotype was observed many times. The chain combines TRBV7-2 with TRBJ1-2, with D tentatively TRBD1 (5 bases). CDR1 SGHTA and CDR2 FQGNSA come from the germline V gene. This CDR3 comprises 16 residues. V dropped 0 bases and J dropped 2 bases, with 13 bases sitting between them. The CDR3 reads CASSLAPRGRNYGYTF. The CDR3 DNA follows: TGTGCCAGCAGCTTAGCGCCGAGGGGTCGAAACTATGGCTACACCTTC.

This clonotype was seen repeatedly, ten times or more. The chain links TRBV18 to TRBJ2-1, with 9 bases lining up with TRBD2. The CDR3 is made up of 17 amino acids. Germline V gene data show CDR1 as KGHSH and CDR2 as LQKENI. V shed 3 bases, J shed 0 bases, and the junction held 6 bases outside the gene matches. The CDR3 region is CASSPSSAGGSYNEQFF. CDR3 sequence (DNA): TGTGCCAGCTCACCCTCATCAGCGGGGGGCTCCTACAATGAGCAGTTCTTC.

The table lists this clonotype with many counts. V usage is TRBV6-5 and J usage is TRBJ1-1; D gene uncertain. V lost 2 bases and J lost 4, with 14 bases in between. Germline V gene lookup returns CDR1 MNHEY and CDR2 SVGAGI. This CDR3 has 15 residues. The CDR3 reads CASSYGVNRGTEAFF. CDR3 DNA: TGTGCCAGCAGTTACGGGGTGAATCGGGGCACTGAAGCTTTCTTT.

This clonotype came up many times. CDR3 in amino acids: CASSYLRGGTDTQYF. The CDR3 nucleotides are TGTGCCAGCAGCTACCTCCGGGGGGGCACAGATACGCAGTATTTT. The gene calls are TRBV7-9 and TRBJ2-3, with TRBD2 matching over 7 bases. The length of the CDR3 is 15 residues. After removal of 4 bases from V and 1 base from J, the junction contained 5 bases not matched to a gene. Germline CDR1 SEHNR, CDR2 FQNEAQ (reference sequence).

This clonotype was counted many times. V and J are TRBV12-3 or TRBV12-4 and TRBJ2-5; 8 bases are shared with TRBD2. With V trimmed by 3 bases and J by 2 bases, 5 bases remained unmatched. The CDR3 loop spans 15 amino acids. CDR3 nucleotides: TGTGCCAGCAGTTTGGGACTAGGGGGACAAGAGACCCAGTACTTC. Amino acid sequence: CASSLGLGGQETQYF.

This clonotype was seen many times. The V gene is TRBV9, the J gene TRBJ2-2, with 11 bases fitting TRBD2. The V segment lost 3 bases and the J segment 6 bases; nucleotides outside the gene matches: 7. Germline CDR1 SGDLS, CDR2 YYNGEE. The CDR3 has 16 residues. The CDR3 coding sequence is TGTGCCAGCAGCGGGAGGGGGGGACTAGCGGCCGGGGAGCTGTTTTTT. Its translation is CASSGRGGLAAGELFF.